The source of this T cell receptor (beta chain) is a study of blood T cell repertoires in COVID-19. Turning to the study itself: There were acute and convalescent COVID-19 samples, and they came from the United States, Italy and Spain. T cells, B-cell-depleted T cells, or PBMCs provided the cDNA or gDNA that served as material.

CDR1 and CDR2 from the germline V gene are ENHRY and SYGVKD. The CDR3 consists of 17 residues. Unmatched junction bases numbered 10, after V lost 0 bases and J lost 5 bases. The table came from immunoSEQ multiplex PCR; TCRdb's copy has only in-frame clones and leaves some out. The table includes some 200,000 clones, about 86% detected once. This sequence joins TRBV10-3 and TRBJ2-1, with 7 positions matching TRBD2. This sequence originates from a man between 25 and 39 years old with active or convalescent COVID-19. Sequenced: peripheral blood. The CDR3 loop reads CAISESGRREIHNEQFF. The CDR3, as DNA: TGTGCCATCAGTGAGTCCGGGAGGCGGGAGATTCACAATGAGCAGTTCTTC.